This TCR beta chain was sequenced during a study of CD4 T cells in relation to SARS-CoV-2 and coronaviruses (dated by TCRdb to about 2021). The study in broad terms: In the ViraFEST assay, PBMCs were cultured with antigen for about 11 days, after which TCR beta CDR3s were sequenced to identify clonal expansions specific to the antigen. An HIV-1 Nef peptide pool or a no-peptide culture served as the negative reference condition. Patient-derived lymphoblastoid cell lines were used to map the HLA restriction of shared crossreactive spike epitopes. The study assessed, at the TCR clonotype level, memory CD4+ T cell crossreactivity between SARS-CoV-2 and common cold coronavirus spike proteins. The Adaptive Biotechnologies TCR-sequencing kit was used for samples from a few pre-COVID donors and for the naive versus memory experiments, whereas the other data were Illumina-based. A different TCR-beta assay, based on Illumina, was used to sequence expansion assays from other donors in the study.

CD4+ T cells from unexposed donors were collected before the COVID-19 pandemic (2011-2018). The EasySep CD4+ T cell isolation kit was used to isolate CD4+ T cells once the cultures had run for about 10 days. As cell numbers permitted, CD4+ T cells from unexposed donors were tested for reactivity to SARS-CoV-2 S and N and to four common cold coronavirus spike pools. Each well held 1.5 million to 2 million PBMCs cultured in IMDM containing about 5% human AB serum and about 9.4 IU/ml IL-2. Half of the culture medium was replaced with fresh IL-2-containing medium on days 3 and 7. Triplicate replicate wells were generally used for each peptide culture condition. Leukapheresis product for the unexposed donors was bought commercially. Ficoll-Paque PLUS gradient centrifugation was used to isolate PBMCs from leukapheresis product or whole blood. The PBMCs went either fresh into the expansion assay or into cryopreservation at -140 degrees C. The QIAamp Micro DNA Kit was used to extract genomic DNA from the CD4+ T cells.

As concerns this clone: It lacks a known antigen. No much larger clone is present one base from it, and per-base qualities are unavailable.

Library construction relied on the immunoSEQ multiplex PCR assay. The authors processed their data as follows. During preprocessing, nonproductive sequences were removed, as were CDR3s that did not start with C, did not end with F or W, or were shorter than 7 amino acids. Antigen-specific clonotypes were called with the MANAFEST web app, based on expansion relative to reference and other culture wells. A clone counted as positive if significantly expanded in 2 of 3 replicate wells versus the reference culture at FDR below 0.05. For a clone to be considered positive, significant expansion relative to all other tandem wells and an odds ratio above 5 were also required. After three terminal residues were trimmed from each end, CDR3 homology was quantified as pairwise Levenshtein distance using the stringdist R package. Drawn from immuneACCESS, this table holds only the in-frame rearrangements with V and J called that TCRdb kept. Clones are partly lost; checked studies trace under half to an unresolved V gene and leave the rest unexplained. The V and J calls and clone size were taken over from that table, and D and trimming were inferred from the DNA. Recorded for this sample are around 11,000 clones; approximately 74% of them occurred a single time. The top ten constitute around 17% of the sample.

Via the germline V gene, CDR1 is ENHRY and CDR2 SYGVKD. Trimming at the junction amounts to 7 bases on V and 1 base on J, and the germline ends lie 13 bases apart. The CDR3, from cysteine to phenylalanine, totals 14 residues. The only DNA kept is the CDR3, 42 bases in frame from the first base. Findings and caveats that apply to the study as a whole: No donor contributed both pre-pandemic and post-infection samples, which limited tracing the source of pre-existing responses. Crossreactive clones showed significantly weaker SARS-CoV-2-driven expansion than monoreactive clones, consistent with antigenic imprinting. Small numbers of patients and of tested TCRs limited the study. Memory CD4+ clonotypes crossrecognizing SARS-CoV-2 and at least one common cold coronavirus spike were found in around 71% of donors. Crossreactivity analysis centred on spike protein, so crossreactivity against other viral proteins was not assessed.

The sequence was obtained from a human donor in good health. This chain is built from TRBV10-3 and TRBJ1-1; perhaps TRBD1 is the D gene, with 5 bases matching. Sequencing was carried out using CD4+ T cells from PBMCs, cultured in vitro. At the DNA level, the sequence is TGTGCCATCACCCCGGGACGGTCGAACACTGAAGCTTTCTTT. It specifies CAITPGRSNTEAFF.